One and the same sample provided the 8 T cell receptor beta chains below, sequenced in a study of blood T cell repertoires in COVID-19. The assay was immunoSEQ multiplex PCR, and TCRdb's table has in-frame clones only and misses some. The sample yields around 270,000 clones, roughly 88% seen once. The sample taken for sequencing was peripheral blood. These receptors originate from a human donor with COVID-19, enrolled during active disease. The donor label of this sample is uncertain.

This clone was seen many times. This chain joins TRBV29-1 and TRBJ1-2, with TRBD1 as a possible D gene (6 bases). Germline V gene sequence: CDR1 SQVTM, CDR2 ANQGSEA. This CDR3 comprises 13 residues. V lost 6 bases to trimming and J lost 4 bases, with 15 bases between them. CDR3 in DNA: TGCAGCGTAGGACAGCCTTCGGGCTATGGCTACACCTTC. This translates into CSVGQPSGYGYTF.

The J gene is TRBJ1-6, the V gene TRBV19; no reliable D call. This CDR3 is built from 13 residues. The germline CDR1 and CDR2 sequences are LNHDA and SQIVND (reference sequence). Trimming took 3 bases from V and 7 from J, leaving 7 bases between them. The CDR3 DNA is TGTGCCAGTAGTATCCCGGGGAATTCACCCCTCCACTTT. Amino acids: CASSIPGNSPLHF.

The chain is built from TRBV6-5 and TRBJ2-5, with D possibly TRBD2 on 6 matching bases. Trimming cost V 8 bases and J 2 bases, with 15 bases left between them. Germline loops: CDR1 MNHEY, CDR2 SVGAGI. This CDR3 spans 14 amino acids. CDR3 region: CASGLGGGQETQYF. CDR3 in DNA: TGTGCCAGCGGGTTGGGGGGAGGACAAGAGACCCAGTACTTC.

The chain is built from TRBV5-1 and TRBJ1-3; possibly TRBD1 for D (5 bases). From germline, CDR1 is SGHRS and CDR2 YFSETQ. The CDR3 sequence is 20 residues long. Trimming removed 4 bases from V and 0 bases from J, with 26 bases in between. CDR3 bases: TGCGCCAGCAGCCGGGGGGTGCAGGCAAGTCAACCGTTCTCTGGAAACACCATATATTTT. It codes for CASSRGVQASQPFSGNTIYF.

The chain recombines TRBV18 with TRBJ2-7, with 7 positions matching TRBD2. This CDR3 has 14 amino acids. The J segment lost 1 base and the V segment lost 3 bases, leaving 3 bases of the junction unmatched. Germline V gene sequence: CDR1 KGHSH, CDR2 LQKENI. CDR3 loop: CASSPAGGSYEQYF. For the CDR3, the DNA is TGTGCCAGCTCACCCGCCGGGGGGTCCTACGAGCAGTACTTC.

This clone showed up just once. The chain is built from TRBV5-8 and TRBJ1-3; D may be TRBD1 (5 bases). This CDR3 comprises 15 residues. V lost 2 bases, J lost 1 base, and 10 bases lay in between. Germline V gene lookup returns CDR1 SGHTS and CDR2 YDEGEE. Here the CDR3 DNA reads TGTGCCAGCAGCTTTTGGCAGGGATCTGGAAACACCATATATTTT. Encoded protein: CASSFWQGSGNTIYF.

V usage is TRBV19 and J usage is TRBJ1-1; D not resolved. Germline V gene data show CDR1 as LNHDA and CDR2 as SQIVND (reference sequence). The CDR3 is made up of 14 amino acids. V was clipped by 7 bases and J by 1 base, with 13 bases between them. Here the CDR3 DNA reads TGTGCCAGTACCTCCTACCGGGAGAACACTGAAGCTTTCTTT. It codes for CASTSYRENTEAFF.

The V and J genes are TRBV27 and TRBJ2-3; 15 nucleotides match TRBD2. V lost 4 bases to trimming and J lost 1 base; unmatched junction nucleotides: 12. The CDR3 has 20 amino acids. From germline, CDR1 is MNHEY and CDR2 SMNVEV (reference sequence). In DNA, the CDR3 is TGTGCCAGCAGTTCCGGACTAGCGGGAGGGCAGAGAGGGCGCACAGATACGCAGTATTTT. Its protein product is CASSSGLAGGQRGRTDTQYF.